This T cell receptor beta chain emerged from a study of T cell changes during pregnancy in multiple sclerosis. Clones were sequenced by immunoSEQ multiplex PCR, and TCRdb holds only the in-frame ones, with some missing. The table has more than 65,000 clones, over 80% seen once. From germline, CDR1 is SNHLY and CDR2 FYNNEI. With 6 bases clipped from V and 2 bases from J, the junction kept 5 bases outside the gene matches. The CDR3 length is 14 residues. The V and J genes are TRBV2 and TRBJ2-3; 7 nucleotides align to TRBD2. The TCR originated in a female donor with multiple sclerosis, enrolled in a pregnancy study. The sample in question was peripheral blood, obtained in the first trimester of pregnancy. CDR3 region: CASRQRGTTDTQYF. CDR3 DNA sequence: TGTGCCAGCAGACAGCGGGGCACCACAGATACGCAGTATTTT.